This T cell receptor (beta chain) was recovered during a study of blood T cell repertoires in COVID-19. Across the study: PBMCs, B-cell-depleted T cells, or T cells provided the cDNA or gDNA that made up the material.

CDR1 and CDR2 from the germline V gene are SQVTM and ANQGSEA. The CDR3 has 12 residues. Germline trimming cut 7 bases from V and 7 bases from J; bases unmatched to any gene: 5. Generated by immunoSEQ multiplex PCR, the TCRdb table keeps only in-frame clones and is missing some. The table lists 88,000 or so clones, approximately 86% of them singletons. This clonotype was obtained from a man in his 60s with acute or convalescent COVID-19. The material sequenced was peripheral blood. This chain connects TRBV29-1 to TRBJ1-2; 11 bases align to TRBD1. CDR3 sequence (DNA): TGCAGCGCGGACAGGGGGCTGGGTGGCTACACCTTC. Amino acid sequence: CSADRGLGGYTF.